The next 13 T cell receptor beta chains were all read from a single sample in a study of Graves' ophthalmopathy and Graves' hyperthyroidism. RNA transcripts were the source from which TCR beta CDR3 regions were amplified. Investigators did first-round RT-PCR with HTBI primers, then second-round multiplex PCR. TCRdb independently ran MiXCR on the multiplex PCR reads; one entry per CDR3 protein. The sample comprises approximately 700,000 distinct CDR3 sequences, approximately 39% of which are singletons, and 3% to 4% rests with the top ten. The sample consisted of peripheral blood. The receptor source for this set is an adult man with Graves' ophthalmopathy.

V is TRBV2 and J is TRBJ2-1; D unclear. CDR3 size: 14 residues. Germline CDR1 reads SNHLY; CDR2 reads FYNNEI. V dropped 2 bases and J dropped 3 bases, with 8 bases sitting between them. CDR3 bases: TGTGCCAGCAGTGAAACTGACTTCTACAATGAGCAGTTCTTC. Translation gives CASSETDFYNEQFF.

This clonotype was counted only a few times. This chain links TRBV3-1 with TRBJ1-3; 7 nucleotides line up with TRBD1. The germline V gene encodes CDR1 LGHDT and CDR2 YNNKEL (reference sequence). The CDR3 consists of 15 residues. The V segment lost 3 bases and the J segment 7 bases; nucleotides outside the gene matches: 9. CDR3 sequence: CASSQQQGRWNTIYF. CDR3 nucleotide sequence: TGTGCCAGCAGCCAGCAACAGGGGAGGTGGAACACCATATATTTT.

Comment on this clonotype: A much larger clone sits a single nucleotide away, making a read error possible. The chain uses TRBV9 and TRBJ1-2, with TRBD1 matching 9 bases. CDR3 size: 15 residues. The trim removed 3 bases at V and 4 bases at J, leaving 7 bases unmatched. Germline CDR1 is SGDLS and CDR2 is YYNGEE. The CDR3: CASSGEGQGSYGYTF. Here the CDR3 DNA reads TGTGCCAGCAGCGGAGAGGGACAGGGTTCCTATGGCTACACCTTC.

This clonotype was counted many times. V usage is TRBV5-5 and J usage is TRBJ1-6, with D maybe TRBD1 (6 bases). The ends were cut back, 5 bases at V and 3 bases at J, with 12 bases in the middle. Germline assignment: CDR1 SGHKS and CDR2 YYEKEE (reference sequence). The CDR3 consists of 15 residues. The DNA for the CDR3 is TGTGCCAGCAGTCCTGGACAGATCTATAATTCACCCCTCCACTTT. Its protein is CASSPGQIYNSPLHF.

The chain couples TRBV29-1 to TRBJ2-7; TRBD1 might be the D (7 bases). Germline CDR1 SQVTM, CDR2 ANQGSEA. This CDR3 contains 11 residues. CDR3 sequence (DNA): TGCAGGGAGGGACAGACCTACGAGCAGTACTTC. This codes for CREGQTYEQYF.

The rearrangement links TRBV29-1 to TRBJ1-6; D remains ambiguous. Between the trimmed V and J ends, which lost 4 bases and 7 bases, there was a span of 11 bases. The CDR3 runs to 13 residues. Germline values: CDR1 SQVTM, CDR2 ANQGSEA. The CDR3 bases are TGCAGCGTTGTGGTTGCGGGAAATTCACCCCTCCACTTT. Its translation: CSVVVAGNSPLHF.

Details on this clonotype: Its ends do not fully match the called genes, so a read error is possible. The chain couples TRBV5-1 to TRBJ1-1; D perhaps matches TRBD1 (6 bases). Germline CDR1 reads SGHRS; CDR2 reads YFSETQ. This CDR3 has 14 amino acids. CDR3 nucleotides: TGCACCAGCAGAGGGGGGGGAAGGAACACTGAAGCTTTCTTT. It encodes CTSRGGGRNTEAFF. The full variable domain, completed using reference TRBV5-1 and TRBJ1-1, is KAGVTQTPRYLIKTRGQQVTLSCSPISGHRSVSWYQQTPGQGLQFLFEYFSETQRNKGNFPGRFSGRQFSNSRSEMNVSTLELGDSALYLCTSRGGGRNTEAFFGQGTRLTVV.

This clonotype has just a few counts. V is TRBV11-2 and J is TRBJ2-7; 8 nucleotides agree with TRBD1. Germline assignment: CDR1 SGHAT and CDR2 FQNNGV. The CDR3 covers 18 residues. V shed 5 bases, J shed 3 bases, and the junction held 18 bases outside the gene matches. The CDR3, as DNA: TGTGCCAGCAGCCAGCCAATACCCGGGGCAGGGGGCTTCTACGAGCAGTACTTC. Translated, it gives CASSQPIPGAGGFYEQYF.

This clonotype came up a few times. This chain connects TRBV5-1 to TRBJ2-2, with no clear D. The V gene's germline CDR1 is SGHRS and CDR2 YFSETQ. The V end was cut by 7 bases, the J end by 6 bases, with 10 bases between. The CDR3 contains 12 residues. CDR3 loop: CASSNLPGELFF. The CDR3 bases are TGCGCCAGCTCAAACCTCCCCGGGGAGCTGTTTTTT.

This chain connects TRBV24-1 to TRBJ1-2; 8 nucleotides match TRBD1. Germline CDR1 and CDR2: KGHDR and SFDVKD. This CDR3 region has 15 residues. With 3 bases clipped from V and 8 bases from J, the junction kept 10 bases outside the gene matches. The chain's CDR3 is CATSDPRTGSFGYTF. The CDR3 nucleotides read TGTGCCACCAGTGATCCACGGACAGGGTCCTTCGGCTACACCTTC.

The rearrangement uses TRBV19 and TRBJ2-3, with TRBD2 identical over 7 bases. The CDR3 extends over 13 amino acids. Trimming cost V 7 bases and J 5 bases; bases outside gene matches: 6. Germline CDR1 is LNHDA and CDR2 is SQIVND (reference sequence). CDR3 sequence: CASMAGEIDTQYF. The CDR3 nucleotides read TGTGCCAGTATGGCGGGAGAAATAGATACGCAGTATTTT.

V usage is TRBV2 and J usage is TRBJ2-7; TRBD1 agrees at 12 bases. CDR3 size: 18 residues. CDR1 and CDR2 from the germline V gene are SNHLY and FYNNEI. Unmatched junction bases numbered 12, after V lost 6 bases and J lost 0 bases. The CDR3 is CASRTPGQGALNSYEQYF. CDR3 nucleotide sequence: TGTGCCAGCAGGACCCCGGGACAGGGGGCCCTGAACTCCTACGAGCAGTACTTC.

Worth noting for this clonotype: The junction and the germline gene differ at one end; a read error may be behind it. This chain uses TRBV10-2 with TRBJ1-4; tentative D call: TRBD1 (5 bases). From germline, CDR1 is WSHSY and CDR2 SAAADI. The CDR3 is 15 amino acids. In DNA, the CDR3 is TGCGCCAGCAGTGATTGGGGGGATGCTAATGAAAAACTGTCTTTT. This gives the protein CASSDWGDANEKLSF.